The next 30 T cell receptor beta chains were all read from a single sample in a study. The repertoire was sequenced with immunoSEQ multiplex PCR; TCRdb's copy has only in-frame clones and lacks some. Here the sample spans 68,000 or so clones, 93% being singletons. Specimen: PBMCs. All receptors come from a man aged 35 to 55 with rheumatoid arthritis.

The genes are TRBV5-1 and TRBJ2-1; TRBD2 aligns across 11 bases. The CDR3 spans 16 residues. The germline V gene has CDR1 SGHRS and CDR2 YFSETQ. The junction had 8 bases not matched to a gene; V was cut back by 0 bases and J by 9 bases. The CDR3 DNA reads TGCGCCAGCAGCTTGGTGCATAGCGGGGGGGCCGGTGAGCAGTTCTTC. As protein: CASSLVHSGGAGEQFF.

This clone was recorded a few times. This rearrangement joins TRBV6-2 or TRBV6-3 to TRBJ1-2; 8 bases line up with TRBD1. CDR3 length: 14 amino acids. Germline-derived CDR1 and CDR2 are MNHEY and SVGEGT. The junction had 7 bases not matched to a gene; V was cut back by 6 bases and J by 4 bases. CDR3 nucleotide sequence: TGTGCCAGCAGCCCAACGACAGGGGCCTATGGCTACACCTTC. It encodes CASSPTTGAYGYTF.

This chain links TRBV19 with TRBJ1-5; TRBD1 matches 8 bases. The germline V gene encodes CDR1 LNHDA and CDR2 SQIVND (reference sequence). Trimming took 6 bases from V and 6 from J; bases not matched to a gene: 7. The CDR3 consists of 14 residues. CDR3 sequence: CASSLGQGGQPQHF. CDR3 DNA sequence: TGTGCCAGTAGCCTTGGACAGGGAGGTCAGCCCCAGCATTTT.

J is TRBJ1-5 and V is TRBV3-1 (or the pseudogene TRBV3-2); D not resolved. V was pared by 1 base and J by 0 bases, with 10 bases between. The CDR3 runs to 16 residues. From germline, CDR1 is LGHDT and CDR2 YNNKEL (reference sequence). The CDR3 sequence: CASSQGYGNSNQPQHF. Here the CDR3 DNA reads TGTGCCAGCAGCCAAGGGTACGGTAATAGCAATCAGCCCCAGCATTTT.

The V and J genes are TRBV12-3 or TRBV12-4 and TRBJ2-5, with D unresolved. V was pared by 4 bases and J by 5 bases, with 8 bases between. This CDR3 comprises 12 residues. DNA for the CDR3: TGTGCCAGCAGTTGGACCCGGGAGACCCAGTACTTC. This codes for CASSWTRETQYF.

The chain uses TRBV6-5 and TRBJ1-2, with 7 bases matching TRBD1. The junction had 8 bases not matched to a gene; V was cut back by 5 bases and J by 2 bases. Germline V gives CDR1 MNHEY, CDR2 SVGAGI. The CDR3 extends over 15 amino acids. CDR3 sequence: CASSLRQGVNYGYTF. For the CDR3, the DNA is TGTGCCAGCAGTCTCCGACAGGGAGTAAACTATGGCTACACCTTC.

V gene TRBV6-5 combines with J gene TRBJ2-7; TRBD2 agrees at 8 bases. J was trimmed by 5 bases and V by 4 bases; bases with no gene match: 10. Germline V lookup: CDR1 MNHEY, CDR2 SVGAGI. This CDR3 comprises 15 residues. CDR3: CASSSPGRGGNEQYF. CDR3 sequence (DNA): TGTGCCAGCAGTTCCCCTGGACGGGGGGGCAACGAGCAGTACTTC.

This chain uses TRBV29-1 with TRBJ1-2; TRBD1 matches 8 bases. V lost 6 bases to trimming and J lost 0 bases; unmatched junction nucleotides: 9. CDR3 length equals 15 residues. Germline V lookup: CDR1 SQVTM, CDR2 ANQGSEA. CDR3 protein: CSVAVGQGTNYGYTF. The CDR3 nucleotides read TGCAGCGTCGCCGTTGGACAGGGTACTAACTATGGCTACACCTTC.

The chain combines TRBV13 with TRBJ1-1, with 7 bases fitting TRBD1. Germline V CDR1 and CDR2: PRHDT, FYEKMQ (reference sequence). J lost 6 bases, V lost 4 bases, and 11 bases had no gene match. This CDR3 region has 15 residues. The CDR3 reads CASSSEGAGVPEAFF. In DNA, the CDR3 is TGTGCCAGCAGCTCAGAGGGGGCAGGGGTTCCTGAAGCTTTCTTT.

The rearrangement uses TRBV20-1 and TRBJ2-7, with unresolved D. The CDR3 totals 11 residues. The germline V gene encodes CDR1 DFQATT and CDR2 SNEGSKA (reference sequence). V was clipped by 6 bases and J by 2 bases, with 8 bases between them. The CDR3 sequence is CSALPTYEQYF. DNA for the CDR3: TGCAGTGCGTTGCCGACCTACGAGCAGTACTTC.

The V and J genes are TRBV15 and TRBJ1-1, with D tentatively TRBD1 (6 bases). The CDR3 sequence is 16 residues long. Trimming pared 0 bases from V and 5 bases from J, leaving 16 bases between. Germline values: CDR1 LNHNV, CDR2 YYDKDF (reference sequence). The CDR3 nucleotides read TGTGCCACCAGCAGAGATCGTACGGGGGCGCAAACTGAAGCTTTCTTT. Protein sequence: CATSRDRTGAQTEAFF.

The V call is TRBV14, the J call TRBJ1-3; D is undetermined. Trimming removed 4 bases from V and 0 bases from J, with 10 bases in between. The V gene's germline CDR1 is SGHDN and CDR2 FVKESK. The CDR3 contains 15 residues. The DNA for the CDR3 is TGTGCCAGCAGCCGGTCACTAAGCTCTGGAAACACCATATATTTT. Encoded protein: CASSRSLSSGNTIYF. Full variable domain (outside the CDR3, taken from reference TRBV14 and TRBJ1-3): EAGVTQFPSHSVIEKGQTVTLRCDPISGHDNLYWYRRVMGKEIKFLLHFVKESKQDESGMPNNRFLAERTGGTYSTLKVQPAELEDSGVYFCASSRSLSSGNTIYFGEGSWLTVV.

This clone has just one count. The chain uses TRBV27 and TRBJ2-3; no clear D gene. CDR1 and CDR2 from the germline V gene are MNHEY and SMNVEV (reference sequence). The CDR3 spans 14 residues. Trimming stripped 2 bases from V and 0 bases from J, with 6 bases between. CDR3 protein: CASSLPSSTDTQYF. For the CDR3, the DNA is TGTGCCAGCAGTTTACCAAGTAGCACAGATACGCAGTATTTT.

This chain connects TRBV7-2 to TRBJ2-1, with 10 bases identical to TRBD2. With V trimmed by 7 bases and J by 2 bases, 5 bases remained unmatched. This CDR3 is 15 amino acids long. CDR1 SGHTA and CDR2 FQGNSA come from the germline V gene. Here the CDR3 DNA reads TGTGCCAGCAACAGCGGGGGGGCACCCTACAATGAGCAGTTCTTC. Translation gives CASNSGGAPYNEQFF.

This rearrangement joins TRBV18 to TRBJ1-6, with a tentative D call TRBD1 (5 bases). CDR3 length: 15 residues. Germline CDR1 reads KGHSH; CDR2 reads LQKENI. V was pared by 3 bases and J by 10 bases, with 16 bases between. The DNA for the CDR3 is TGTGCCAGCTCACCTCGGGACCATAACGGGTCACCCCTCCACTTT. Translation: CASSPRDHNGSPLHF. The full variable domain, in which reference TRBV18 and TRBJ1-6 provide the parts outside the CDR3, is NAGVMQNPRHLVRRRGQEARLRCSPMKGHSHVYWYRQLPEEGLKFMVYLQKENIIDESGMPKERFSAEFPKEGPSILRIQQVVRGDSAAYFCASSPRDHNGSPLHFGNGTRLTVT.

This clone was detected only once. The chain is built from TRBV4-3 and TRBJ2-3, with TRBD2 matching over 12 bases. From germline, CDR1 is LGHNA and CDR2 YSLEER. V lost 2 bases and J lost 1; bases outside the gene matches: 1. CDR3 size: 16 residues. Here the CDR3 DNA reads TGCGCCAGCAGCCAACGGACTAGCGGGGGCACAGATACGCAGTATTTT. Translating gives CASSQRTSGGTDTQYF.

The chain couples TRBV7-3 to TRBJ1-1; maybe TRBD1 (5 bases). V lost 5 bases and J lost 1, with 11 bases in between. CDR3 length equals 14 residues. Germline CDR1 reads SGHTA; CDR2 reads FQGTGA. The CDR3: CASSPGRENTEAFF. CDR3 in DNA: TGTGCCAGCAGCCCGGGACGTGAGAACACTGAAGCTTTCTTT.

V usage is TRBV12-3 or TRBV12-4 and J usage is TRBJ1-4; D possibly corresponds to TRBD1 (5 bases). Between the trimmed V and J ends, which lost 6 bases and 7 bases, there was a span of 12 bases. The CDR3 contains 13 residues. CDR3 DNA sequence: TGTGCCAGCAGGTCAGGGTTTAGTGAAAAACTGTTTTTT. This sequence encodes CASRSGFSEKLFF.

The chain has TRBV2 and TRBJ1-5; tentatively, D is TRBD1 (5 bases). V dropped 3 bases and J dropped 4 bases, with 13 bases sitting between them. This CDR3 region has 15 residues. Germline lookup yields CDR1 SNHLY and CDR2 FYNNEI. This CDR3 reads CASSEMAGINQPQHF. The CDR3 DNA follows: TGTGCCAGCAGTGAGATGGCAGGGATAAATCAGCCCCAGCATTTT.

Written as DNA, the CDR3 is TGTGCCAGCAGCCAACAAACGACCTACGGAGCTTTCTTT. Encoded protein: CASSQQTTYGAFF. The V and J genes are TRBV7-2 and TRBJ1-1, with unresolved D. The CDR3 loop spans 13 amino acids. Trimming took off 5 bases at V and 10 bases at J, with 17 bases between the two ends. Germline CDR1 reads SGHTA; CDR2 reads FQGNSA.

V gene TRBV28 combines with J gene TRBJ1-1; the D is unclear. Germline CDR1 MDHEN, CDR2 SYDVKM. Trimming removed 10 bases at V and 1 base at J, with 10 bases between. This CDR3 region has 12 residues. CDR3: CATSEANTEAFF. CDR3 nucleotides: TGTGCCACCTCGGAGGCGAACACTGAAGCTTTCTTT.

V and J are TRBV28 and TRBJ2-1; 14 bases align to TRBD2. Trimming took 4 bases from V and 8 from J; bases not matched to a gene: 7. Germline assignment: CDR1 MDHEN and CDR2 SYDVKM. This CDR3 contains 16 residues. CDR3 sequence reads: CASSSPRTSGRYEQFF. Written as DNA, the CDR3 is TGTGCCAGCAGTTCCCCTCGGACTAGCGGGAGGTATGAGCAGTTCTTC.

This clone was found once. The V and J genes are TRBV4-1 and TRBJ1-1, with D maybe TRBD1 (5 bases). V was clipped by 1 base and J by 3 bases, with 12 bases between them. This CDR3 contains 15 residues. From germline, CDR1 is MGHRA and CDR2 YSYEKL. Here the CDR3 reads CASSQGPGTDTEAFF. For the CDR3, the DNA is TGCGCCAGCAGCCAAGGACCGGGGACCGACACTGAAGCTTTCTTT.

V and J are TRBV7-9 and TRBJ2-5; D is possibly TRBD2 (5 bases). The CDR3 is 14 residues long. The V gene lost 6 bases and the J gene lost 6 bases, with 17 bases spanning the gap. CDR1 and CDR2 (germline): SEHNR, FQNEAQ (reference sequence). CDR3 protein: CASSPTGVGKTQYF. Here the CDR3 DNA reads TGTGCCAGCAGTCCCACCGGGGTAGGGAAGACCCAGTACTTC.

This chain links TRBV27 with TRBJ1-2; 9 bases map to TRBD1. The V segment lost 3 bases and the J segment 5 bases; nucleotides outside the gene matches: 7. This CDR3 is built from 15 residues. Germline V gives CDR1 MNHEY, CDR2 SMNVEV (reference sequence). Here the CDR3 DNA reads TGTGCCAGCAGTTTGGGGGGGACAGGGATATATGGCTACACCTTC. Translated, it gives CASSLGGTGIYGYTF.

The rearrangement uses TRBV24-1 and TRBJ2-1, with D unclear. This CDR3 contains 15 residues. Germline V gives CDR1 KGHDR, CDR2 SFDVKD. The CDR3 spells CALPRPQASYNEQFF. The CDR3 DNA reads as TGTGCACTCCCGCGACCGCAAGCCTCCTACAATGAGCAGTTCTTC.

J is TRBJ2-5 and V is TRBV5-1; D possibly uses TRBD1 or TRBD2 (5 bases each). The CDR3 runs to 14 residues. Germline loops: CDR1 SGHRS, CDR2 YFSETQ. The V and J ends lost 4 bases and 5 bases respectively, with 15 bases between them. The CDR3 spells CASSTGTLGETQYF. Written as DNA, the CDR3 is TGCGCCAGCAGCACGGGGACCCTGGGGGAGACCCAGTACTTC. The whole variable domain, filled in from reference TRBV5-1 and TRBJ2-5, reads KAGVTQTPRYLIKTRGQQVTLSCSPISGHRSVSWYQQTPGQGLQFLFEYFSETQRNKGNFPGRFSGRQFSNSRSEMNVSTLELGDSALYLCASSTGTLGETQYFGPGTRLLVL.

The chain couples TRBV4-3 to TRBJ2-2; 9 bases agree with TRBD2. CDR1 is LGHNA, CDR2 YSLEER, per germline. There are 17 residues in the CDR3. Losses at the gene ends were 3 bases for V and 2 bases for J; bases not matched to a gene: 7. The CDR3 loop is CASSQAPGLANTGELFF. The CDR3, as DNA: TGCGCCAGCAGCCAGGCCCCGGGACTAGCTAACACCGGGGAGCTGTTTTTT.

The chain recombines TRBV18 with TRBJ2-7, with 7 bases that match TRBD1. V trimming: 3 bases; J trimming: 6 bases; junction bases outside the gene matches: 2. CDR1 is KGHSH, CDR2 LQKENI, per germline. The CDR3 runs to 12 residues. The CDR3 loop is CASSPGQSEQYF. The CDR3 DNA is TGTGCCAGCTCACCGGGACAGAGCGAGCAGTACTTC.

This chain uses TRBV27 with TRBJ1-1; 9 nucleotides agree with TRBD1. Per germline, CDR1 MNHEY and CDR2 SMNVEV (reference sequence). Trimming at V came to 5 bases and at J to 5 bases, leaving 9 bases not matched to a gene. The CDR3 contains 15 residues. The CDR3 protein is CASSPWDRVFTEAFF. Here the CDR3 DNA reads TGTGCCAGCAGTCCGTGGGACAGGGTTTTTACTGAAGCTTTCTTT.